The clone carrying this T cell receptor beta chain was found a few times. Its target is unknown. These data belong to a study of CD8 T cells in ankylosing spondylitis. Study-wide findings and caveats: Fewer than ten highly homologous variants made up a TCR beta motif, and this motif appeared characteristic of ankylosing spondylitis blood.

TCRdb analysed the 5' RACE reads with MiXCR anew, one entry per CDR3 protein. The sample lists more than 600,000 distinct CDR3 sequences; around 19% were seen once. The CDR3 consists of 15 residues. Germline V gene data show CDR1 as SQVTM and CDR2 as ANQGSEA. The rearrangement uses TRBV29-1 and TRBJ2-5; D gene uncertain. The sample comprised blood, either unsorted or a sorted T cell fraction (not recorded which). The TCR comes from a male donor with ankylosing spondylitis. The CDR3 nucleotides read TGCAACTCTGTTGGTTTAGGACCCAAGGGAGAGACCCAGTACTTC. It encodes CNSVGLGPKGETQYF. The full variable domain, rest sourced from reference TRBV29-1 and TRBJ2-5, is SAVISQKPSRDICQRGTSLTIQCQVDSQVTMMFWYRQQPGQSLTLIATANQGSEATYESGFVIDKFPISRPNLTFSTLTVSNMSPEDSSIYLCNSVGLGPKGETQYFGPGTRLLVL.